The 15 T cell receptor beta chains below all came from one sample that was sequenced in a study of T cells in Graves' hyperthyroidism and ophthalmopathy. It was RNA transcripts that yielded the amplified TCR beta CDR3 regions. The HTBI primer set served for first-round RT-PCR of the TCR CDR3. TCRdb itself ran the multiplex PCR reads through MiXCR, one entry per CDR3 protein. The sample has 500,000 to 750,000 distinct CDR3 sequences; 12% to 15% are singletons. The sample consisted of blood. The receptors here all came from a woman aged 18-30 years with Graves' ophthalmopathy.

This clonotype was seen at least ten times. This sequence joins TRBV30 and TRBJ1-2; D gene unclear. CDR3 length equals 12 residues. Germline V lookup: CDR1 GTSNPN, CDR2 SVGIG (reference sequence). This CDR3 is CAQESGSYGYTF. CDR3 sequence (DNA): TGTGCGCAGGAATCGGGGAGCTATGGCTACACCTTC.

This clonotype came up a few times. V usage is TRBV30 and J usage is TRBJ2-7; D could derive from TRBD1 or TRBD2 (5 bases each). Germline CDR1 and CDR2: GTSNPN and SVGIG (reference sequence). V was trimmed by 4 bases and J by 2 bases, leaving 9 bases between them. The CDR3 has 12 residues. The CDR3: CAWTGTTYEQYF. The CDR3 coding sequence is TGTGCCTGGACAGGGACGACCTACGAGCAGTACTTC.

This clonotype was counted at least ten times. This sequence joins TRBV7-8 and TRBJ1-6; D not resolved. The CDR3 totals 13 residues. In germline, CDR1 is SGHVS, CDR2 FQNEAQ. The V end lost 1 base, the J end lost 11 bases, and 9 bases lay between the germline ends. CDR3 sequence reads: CASSLEERAPLHF. The CDR3 nucleotides are TGTGCCAGCAGCTTAGAGGAGAGAGCACCCCTCCACTTT.

This clonotype was picked up many times. This chain connects TRBV18 to TRBJ2-7, with D possibly TRBD1 on 5 matching bases. Germline-derived CDR1 and CDR2 are KGHSH and LQKENI. The V and J ends lost 3 bases and 6 bases respectively, with 9 bases between them. The CDR3 is made up of 12 amino acids. CDR3 loop: CASSPPDSEQYF. DNA for the CDR3: TGTGCCAGCTCACCGCCTGACAGCGAGCAGTACTTC.

This sequence joins TRBV15 and TRBJ1-6; TRBD1 matches at 8 bases. CDR3 length equals 15 residues. V was pared by 3 bases and J by 14 bases, with 12 bases of the junction left unmatched. The germline gives CDR1 LNHNV, CDR2 YYDKDF (reference sequence). CDR3 DNA: TGTGCCACCAGCAGGAATACAGGGGGTGAGGAGACCCTCCACTTT. It translates to CATSRNTGGEETLHF.

This clonotype was recorded many times. This chain links TRBV28 with TRBJ2-7, with D possibly called TRBD1 or TRBD2 (8 bases each). Trimming removed 6 bases from V and 2 bases from J, with 26 bases in between. Germline CDR1 and CDR2: MDHEN and SYDVKM. The CDR3 length is 18 residues. CDR3 bases: TGTGCCAGCAGCTCATACGGGGGGGCAGGGGGCGTAACCTACGAGCAGTACTTC. Its translation is CASSSYGGAGGVTYEQYF.

This chain connects TRBV10-3 to TRBJ1-2; 9 positions agree with TRBD1. Germline trimming cut 7 bases from V and 4 bases from J; bases unmatched to any gene: 16. The germline CDR1 and CDR2 sequences are ENHRY and SYGVKD. The CDR3 runs to 17 residues. CDR3 region: CAINTGTGIQGAYGYTF. CDR3 DNA sequence: TGTGCCATCAATACCGGGACAGGGATCCAAGGAGCCTATGGCTACACCTTC.

This clonotype was recorded many times. CDR3: CAWRSPLGLSNQPQHF. The DNA of the CDR3 is TGTGCCTGGAGGAGCCCCTTGGGGCTGAGCAATCAGCCCCAGCATTTT. V is TRBV30 and J is TRBJ1-5, with TRBD1 as a possible D gene (5 bases). Germline V gene data show CDR1 as GTSNPN and CDR2 as SVGIG (reference sequence). Trimming took 3 bases from V and 1 from J, leaving 16 bases between them. The CDR3 is 16 amino acids.

This clonotype was counted at least ten times. The gene calls are TRBV20-1 and TRBJ1-3; D call uncertain. CDR1 DFQATT and CDR2 SNEGSKA come from the germline V gene (reference sequence). This CDR3 is 11 amino acids long. V lost 3 bases to trimming and J lost 2 bases, with 2 bases between them. CDR3 DNA sequence: TGCAGTGCTAGCCCTGGAAACACCATATATTTT. It codes for CSASPGNTIYF.

The V gene is TRBV9, the J gene TRBJ1-2; unclear D gene. Deletions cut 0 bases from V and 2 bases from J, with 17 bases between. CDR1 is SGDLS, CDR2 YYNGEE, per germline. The CDR3 totals 17 residues. For the CDR3, the DNA is TGTGCCAGCAGCGTAGATATAGGACCTCGAGGGAACTATGGCTACACCTTC. It specifies CASSVDIGPRGNYGYTF.

This clonotype showed up many times. The rearrangement joins TRBV28 to TRBJ1-2; tentative D call: TRBD1 (5 bases). The CDR3 sequence is 14 residues long. From germline, CDR1 is MDHEN and CDR2 SYDVKM. V lost 5 bases, J lost 4 bases, and 14 bases lay in between. The CDR3 DNA sequence: TGTGCCAGCAGTCCAGGGAGGTCCCTCTATGGCTACACCTTC. Protein: CASSPGRSLYGYTF.

A remark on this clonotype: This may stem from a read error, because a much larger clone lies one nucleotide away. The CDR3 ends on some other residue instead of the conserved phenylalanine or tryptophan, so this is likely a read error. This sequence joins TRBV7-2 and TRBJ1-2; no reliable D call. This CDR3 comprises 12 residues. The V end lost 5 bases, the J end lost 7 bases, and 11 bases lay between the germline ends. Germline CDR1 reads SGHTA; CDR2 reads FQGNSA. The CDR3 region has the DNA TGTGCCAGCAGCCCTCGGGTATCTGGCTACACCCTC. Translating gives CASSPRVSGYTL.

The chain uses TRBV9 and TRBJ2-7; the match to TRBD1 covers 8 bases. The germline gives CDR1 SGDLS, CDR2 YYNGEE. V shed 1 base and J 5 bases; nucleotides not matched to a gene: 5. The CDR3 is made up of 14 amino acids. CDR3 amino acids: CASSVQGAWHEQYF. CDR3 sequence (DNA): TGTGCCAGCAGCGTACAGGGGGCGTGGCACGAGCAGTACTTC.

This clonotype occurred many times. The rearrangement links TRBV27 to TRBJ1-5; a possible D gene is TRBD1 (5 bases). The ends were cut back, 6 bases at V and 0 bases at J, with 15 bases in the middle. Germline CDR1 and CDR2: MNHEY and SMNVEV (reference sequence). This CDR3 is built from 16 residues. CDR3 sequence reads: CASRNAGVDSNQPQHF. For the CDR3, the DNA is TGTGCCAGCAGGAACGCGGGGGTCGATAGCAATCAGCCCCAGCATTTT.

This clonotype has a count of ten or more. The rearrangement links TRBV10-3 to TRBJ2-1; TRBD2 aligns across 10 bases. CDR1 ENHRY and CDR2 SYGVKD come from the germline V gene. This CDR3 has 17 residues. Trimming cost V 4 bases and J 2 bases; bases outside gene matches: 8. CDR3 in DNA: TGTGCCATCAGTGTGTCCGGGACTAGCGAGGCCTACAATGAGCAGTTCTTC. This sequence encodes CAISVSGTSEAYNEQFF.